This is a list of T cell receptor beta chains from one sample in a study of early T cells in non-severe SARS-CoV-2 infection. TCRdb used MiXCR to reprocess the 5' RACE reads, holding one entry per CDR3 protein. Here the sample spans roughly 52,000 distinct CDR3 sequences, just over 8% being singletons. The material sequenced was whole blood. The source of these receptors is an adult who was a healthcare worker with PCR-confirmed SARS-CoV-2 infection or an uninfected control (not recorded which). The CDR3 runs from the conserved cysteine through the conserved F or W. The D gene is left open where the match is weak. Expanded clones get a size class; other rows say once, few or many, or leave the size out.

D gene	J gene	V gene	clone size	CDR3 DNA	CDR3 protein
-	TRBJ2-5	TRBV19	many	TGTGCCAGTAGTACGGTGGACAGCGTAGAGACCCAGTACTTC	CASSTVDSVETQYF
TRBD2	TRBJ2-2	TRBV20-1	many	TGCAGTGCTAGGGGTTCCGGGACTAGCGATACCGGGGAGCTGTTTTTT	CSARGSGTSDTGELFF
-	TRBJ2-7	TRBV12-3/TRBV12-4	-	TGTGCCAGCAGTCCCACCCAGGGGTCCTACGAGCAGTACTTC	CASSPTQGSYEQYF
-	TRBJ2-1	TRBV12-3/TRBV12-4	many	TGTGCCAGTCACACACAGGGCTACAGCTCCTACAATGAGCAGTTCTTC	CASHTQGYSSYNEQFF
TRBD1	TRBJ2-2	TRBV5-4	few	TGTGCCAGTGAACAACCTGGACAGGGGAGCACCGGGGAGCTGTTTTTT	CASEQPGQGSTGELFF
-	TRBJ2-1	TRBV2	-	TGTGCCAGCAGGCCCGGGCAGCCCAGCGATGAGCAGTTCTTC	CASRPGQPSDEQFF
-	TRBJ2-1	TRBV25-1	once	TGTGCCAGCAGTGAATACGGTTTAAGCAATGAGCAGTTCTTC	CASSEYGLSNEQFF
-	TRBJ1-1	TRBV10-2	-	TGCGCCAGCAGTGTGGGGACTCGGGGTACTGAAGCTTTCTTT	CASSVGTRGTEAFF
TRBD2	TRBJ2-3	TRBV20-1	-	TGCAGTGCTAGCGACCCTTCTAGCGGGAGAAGCACAGATACGCAGTATTTT	CSASDPSSGRSTDTQYF
-	TRBJ1-1	TRBV5-5	few	TGTGCCAGCAGCTTGGGGGGGCCCGACCTGAACACTGAAGCTTTCTTT	CASSLGGPDLNTEAFF
TRBD2	TRBJ2-1	TRBV5-4	-	TGTGCCAGCAGCTTGGACGGGAGGGCCGACAATGAGCAGTTCTTC	CASSLDGRADNEQFF
TRBD1	TRBJ1-4	TRBV18	many	TGTGCCAGCTCACCGCGAGTGACAGGGGAGGAAAAACTGTTTTTT	CASSPRVTGEEKLFF
TRBD2	TRBJ2-3	TRBV5-1	-	TGCGCCAGCAGCCCATTGGGAGGGGGCACAGATACGCAGTATTTT	CASSPLGGGTDTQYF
TRBD1	TRBJ2-7	TRBV4-1	few	TGCGCCAGCAGCCCGGGACAGGTTGGATCCTACGAGCAGTACTTC	CASSPGQVGSYEQYF
TRBD1	TRBJ1-2	TRBV5-6	-	TGTGCCAGCAGCATGAACGTAGGGGGCAGTGGCTACACCTTC	CASSMNVGGSGYTF
-	TRBJ1-2	TRBV27	few	TGTGCCAGCAGTTTATATAGGCGGGGGGCGGCAGATGGCTACACCTTC	CASSLYRRGAADGYTF
-	TRBJ1-2	TRBV27	-	TGTGCCAGCAGTATGGCCGGGGGAGGGATCTATGGCTACACCTTC	CASSMAGGGIYGYTF